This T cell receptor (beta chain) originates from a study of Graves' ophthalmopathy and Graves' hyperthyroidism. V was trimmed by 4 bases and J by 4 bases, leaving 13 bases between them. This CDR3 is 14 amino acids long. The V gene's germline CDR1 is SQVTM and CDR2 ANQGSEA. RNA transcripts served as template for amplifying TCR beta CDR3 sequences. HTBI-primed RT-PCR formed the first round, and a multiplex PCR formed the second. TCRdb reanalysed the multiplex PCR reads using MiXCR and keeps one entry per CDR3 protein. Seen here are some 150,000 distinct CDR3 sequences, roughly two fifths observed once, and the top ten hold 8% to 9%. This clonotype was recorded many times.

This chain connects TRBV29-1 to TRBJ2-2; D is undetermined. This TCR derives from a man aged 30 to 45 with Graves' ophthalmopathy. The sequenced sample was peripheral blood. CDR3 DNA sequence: TGCAGCGTTGTCCTGATGGAAGGCACCGGGGAGCTGTTTTTT. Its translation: CSVVLMEGTGELFF.